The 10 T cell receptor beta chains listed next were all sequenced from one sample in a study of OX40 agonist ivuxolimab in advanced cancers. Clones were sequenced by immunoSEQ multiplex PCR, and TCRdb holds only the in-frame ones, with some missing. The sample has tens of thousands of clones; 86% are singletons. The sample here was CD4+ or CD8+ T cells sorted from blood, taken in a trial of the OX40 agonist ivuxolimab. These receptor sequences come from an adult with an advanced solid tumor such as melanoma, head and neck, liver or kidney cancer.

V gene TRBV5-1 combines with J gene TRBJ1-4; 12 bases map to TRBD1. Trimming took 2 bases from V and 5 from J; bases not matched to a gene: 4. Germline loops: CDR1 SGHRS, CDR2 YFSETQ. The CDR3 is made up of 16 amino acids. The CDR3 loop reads CASSFQGTGGNEKLFF. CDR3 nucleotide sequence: TGCGCCAGCAGCTTCCAAGGGACAGGGGGCAATGAAAAACTGTTTTTT.

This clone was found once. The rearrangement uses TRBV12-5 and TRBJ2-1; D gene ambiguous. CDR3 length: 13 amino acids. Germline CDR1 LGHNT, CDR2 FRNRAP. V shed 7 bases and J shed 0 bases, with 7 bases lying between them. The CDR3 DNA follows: TGTGCTAGTGCTCTAACCTCCTACAATGAGCAGTTCTTC. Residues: CASALTSYNEQFF.

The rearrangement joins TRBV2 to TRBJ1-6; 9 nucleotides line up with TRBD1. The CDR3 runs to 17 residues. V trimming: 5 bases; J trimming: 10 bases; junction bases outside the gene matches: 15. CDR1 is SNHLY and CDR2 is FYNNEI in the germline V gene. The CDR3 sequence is CASSSDTHDRGDSPLHF. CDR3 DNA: TGTGCCAGCAGTTCTGACACCCACGACAGGGGGGACTCACCCCTCCACTTT. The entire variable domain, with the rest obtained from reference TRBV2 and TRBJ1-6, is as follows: EPEVTQTPSHQVTQMGQEVILRCVPISNHLYFYWYRQILGQKVEFLVSFYNNEISEKSEIFDDQFSVERPDGSNFTLKIRSTKLEDSAMYFCASSSDTHDRGDSPLHFGNGTRLTVT.

The DNA of the CDR3 is TGTGCCAGCAGCTTGGGTGCGGGCACTAATGAAAAACTGTTTTTT. It encodes CASSLGAGTNEKLFF. J is TRBJ1-4 and V is TRBV5-6; D not resolved. The CDR3 covers 15 residues. Germline-derived CDR1 and CDR2 are SGHDT and YYEEEE. V was clipped by 0 bases and J by 2 bases, with 8 bases between them.

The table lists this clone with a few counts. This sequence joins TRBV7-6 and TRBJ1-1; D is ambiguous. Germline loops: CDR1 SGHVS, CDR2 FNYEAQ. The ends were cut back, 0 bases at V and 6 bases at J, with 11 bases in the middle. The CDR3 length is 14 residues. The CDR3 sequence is CASSLAINKAEAFF. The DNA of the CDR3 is TGTGCCAGCAGCTTAGCGATCAATAAGGCTGAAGCTTTCTTT.

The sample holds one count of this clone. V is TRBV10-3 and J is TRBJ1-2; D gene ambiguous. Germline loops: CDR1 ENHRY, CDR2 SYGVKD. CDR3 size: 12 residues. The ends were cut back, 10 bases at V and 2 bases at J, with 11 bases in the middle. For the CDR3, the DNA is TGTGCCAGCCTACTGACAAACTATGGCTACACCTTC. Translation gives CASLLTNYGYTF.

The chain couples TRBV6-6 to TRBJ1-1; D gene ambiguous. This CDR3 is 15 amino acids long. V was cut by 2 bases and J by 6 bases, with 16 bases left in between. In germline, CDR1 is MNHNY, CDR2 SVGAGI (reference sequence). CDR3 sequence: CASSYPSSRRPEAFF. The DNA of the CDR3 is TGTGCCAGCAGTTACCCTAGCTCCAGGAGGCCTGAAGCTTTCTTT.

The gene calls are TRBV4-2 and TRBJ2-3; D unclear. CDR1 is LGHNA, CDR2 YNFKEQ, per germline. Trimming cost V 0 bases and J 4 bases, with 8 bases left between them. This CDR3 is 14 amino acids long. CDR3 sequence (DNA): TGTGCCAGCAGCCAAGATGGTGGGTCAGATACGCAGTATTTT. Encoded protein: CASSQDGGSDTQYF.

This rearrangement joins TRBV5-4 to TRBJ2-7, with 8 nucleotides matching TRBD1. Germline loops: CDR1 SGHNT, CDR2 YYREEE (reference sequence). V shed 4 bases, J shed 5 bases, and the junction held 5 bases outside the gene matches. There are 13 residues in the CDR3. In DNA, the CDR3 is TGTGCCAGCAGCCTACGGACAGGGAACGAGCAGTACTTC. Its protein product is CASSLRTGNEQYF.

CDR3 bases: TGTGCCAGCAGCTCCCCACTAGCGGGGGGTTACGAGCAGTACTTC. Amino acids: CASSSPLAGGYEQYF. V is TRBV5-6 and J is TRBJ2-7, with 12 bases that match TRBD2. The J segment lost 4 bases and the V segment lost 3 bases, leaving 5 bases of the junction unmatched. The CDR3 has 15 residues. Germline V gene sequence: CDR1 SGHDT, CDR2 YYEEEE. The full variable domain, with the rest looked up from reference TRBV5-6 and TRBJ2-7, is DAGVTQSPTHLIKTRGQQVTLRCSPKSGHDTVSWYQQALGQGPQFIFQYYEEEERQRGNFPDRFSGHQFPNYSSELNVNALLLGDSALYLCASSSPLAGGYEQYFGPGTRLTVT.